Listed below are T cell receptor beta chains from one sample, sequenced in a study of CD8 T cells in Susac syndrome. One entry per CDR3 protein, called by TCRdb with MiXCR from the immunoSEQ multiplex PCR reads. The profile shows approximately 120,000 distinct CDR3 sequences, around 93% of them singletons. The material sequenced was CD8+ T cells from PBMCs. These receptor sequences come from a human donor in good health. Each CDR3 is given with its conserved first and last residue. A D gene is named only where the DNA matches it firmly. Clone size appears in some rows only: once, few, many, or a class for an expanded clone.

abundance	v_gene	d_gene	j_gene	CDR3aa	CDR3nt
.	TRBV5-4	.	TRBJ2-2	CASSRTETNTGELFF	TGTGCCAGCAGCCGGACAGAGACGAACACCGGGGAGCTGTTTTTT
.	TRBV5-4	.	TRBJ2-4	CASSFSTDTMDIQYF	TGTGCCAGCAGCTTCTCGACAGATACCATGGACATTCAGTACTTC
.	TRBV13	.	TRBJ1-6	CASSSGELFSYNSPLHF	TGTGCCAGCAGCTCAGGGGAGCTTTTCTCCTATAATTCACCCCTCCACTTT
few	TRBV7-9	.	TRBJ2-1	CASSLGSYNEQFF	TGTGCCAGCAGTTTGGGCTCCTACAATGAGCAGTTCTTC
.	TRBV18	.	TRBJ1-1	CASSPQGYSEAFF	TGTGCCAGCTCACCACAGGGCTATTCGGAAGCTTTCTTT
.	TRBV10-3	.	TRBJ2-7	CAISLQDYEQYF	TGTGCCATCAGCCTACAAGACTACGAGCAGTACTTC
.	TRBV5-6	.	TRBJ2-1	CASSFGYGTYNEQFF	TGTGCCAGCAGCTTCGGTTACGGAACCTACAATGAGCAGTTCTTC
.	TRBV6-1	TRBD1	TRBJ2-1	CASSGGQGSPAGMYNEQFF	TGTGCCAGCAGTGGGGGACAGGGTTCCCCAGCGGGAATGTACAATGAGCAGTTCTTC
.	TRBV6-5	.	TRBJ1-1	CASSYDGGANTEAFF	TGTGCCAGCAGTTACGACGGAGGGGCGAACACTGAAGCTTTCTTT
.	TRBV2	.	TRBJ2-7	CASSELGLPYEQYF	TGTGCCAGCAGTGAGCTGGGACTCCCCTACGAGCAGTACTTC
.	TRBV3-1	.	TRBJ2-1	CASSQVRAGNNEQFF	TGTGCCAGCAGCCAAGTTCGGGCGGGAAACAATGAGCAGTTCTTC
.	TRBV7-3	.	TRBJ2-3	CASSLNRPDTQYF	TGTGCCAGCAGCTTAAATAGGCCAGATACGCAGTATTTT
.	TRBV5-1	TRBD2	TRBJ2-5	CASSLELAGTLETQYF	TGCGCCAGCAGCTTGGAATTAGCGGGGACCCTAGAGACCCAGTACTTC
.	TRBV3-1	TRBD2	TRBJ2-1	CASSQALAGYNEQFF	TGTGCCAGCAGCCAAGCACTAGCGGGGTACAATGAGCAGTTCTTC
.	TRBV11-2	TRBD2	TRBJ2-1	CASSLSTSGGVSYNEQFF	TGTGCCAGCAGCTTGAGTACTAGCGGGGGGGTCTCCTACAATGAGCAGTTCTTC
.	TRBV19	TRBD1	TRBJ1-5	CASSRHPGQGDQPQHF	TGTGCCAGTAGTAGACACCCGGGACAGGGGGATCAGCCCCAGCATTTT
.	TRBV19	TRBD1	TRBJ2-1	CASSRGQSGNEQFF	TGTGCCAGTAGTAGGGGACAGAGCGGCAATGAGCAGTTCTTC
.	TRBV29-1	TRBD2	TRBJ2-2	CSGSLSSGTNTGELFF	TGCAGCGGGTCTCTATCCAGCGGGACGAACACCGGGGAGCTGTTTTTT
.	TRBV20-1	.	TRBJ1-1	CSARVKRQPNTEAFF	TGCAGTGCTAGAGTTAAGAGACAGCCGAACACTGAAGCTTTCTTT
.	TRBV29-1	.	TRBJ2-7	CSVGEGDEQYF	TGCAGCGTTGGGGAGGGGGACGAGCAGTACTTC
.	TRBV12-3/TRBV12-4	TRBD1	TRBJ1-2	CASGTGVRGYTF	TGTGCCAGCGGGACAGGGGTTCGGGGCTACACCTTC
.	TRBV20-1	.	TRBJ2-4	CSARAVIGSKNIQYF	TGCAGTGCTAGGGCAGTGATTGGTTCCAAAAACATTCAGTACTTC
.	TRBV19	.	TRBJ2-1	CASSIINWSGNEQFF	TGTGCCAGTAGTATAATTAATTGGAGTGGGAATGAGCAGTTCTTC
.	TRBV14	.	TRBJ2-2	CASSQDGPRRGAAGELFF	TGTGCCAGCAGCCAAGATGGGCCTCGGAGGGGCGCAGCCGGGGAGCTGTTTTTT
.	TRBV7-2	.	TRBJ1-1	CASSLARVMNTEAFF	TGTGCCAGCAGCCTCGCGAGGGTCATGAACACTGAAGCTTTCTTT
.	TRBV6-5	.	TRBJ1-2	CASSYSGTNYGYTF	TGTGCCAGCAGTTACTCGGGCACTAACTATGGCTACACCTTC
.	TRBV5-1	.	TRBJ2-6	CANSLARTASGANVLTF	TGCGCCAACAGCTTGGCCCGTACAGCCTCTGGGGCCAACGTCCTGACTTTC
.	TRBV11-2	.	TRBJ1-1	CASSLDANRVVAFF	TGTGCCAGCAGCTTAGATGCCAACAGGGTAGTGGCTTTCTTT
.	TRBV5-4	.	TRBJ2-7	CASSFGVTDQYF	TGTGCCAGCAGCTTTGGAGTTACGGATCAGTACTTC
.	TRBV29-1	TRBD2	TRBJ2-1	CSVASGIYNEQFF	TGCAGCGTTGCTAGCGGGATTTACAATGAGCAGTTCTTC
.	TRBV9	TRBD2	TRBJ2-5	CASSVLAGPETQYF	TGTGCCAGCAGTGTTCTAGCGGGGCCAGAGACCCAGTACTTC
.	TRBV11-2	TRBD1	TRBJ1-1	CASSREGQGAFF	TGTGCCAGCAGCCGAGAGGGACAGGGGGCTTTCTTT
.	TRBV5-1	TRBD1	TRBJ1-2	CASSLGQGAVYGYTF	TGCGCCAGCAGCTTGGGACAGGGGGCCGTCTATGGCTACACCTTC
.	TRBV10-3	.	TRBJ2-2	CAITGDTGELFF	TGTGCCATCACCGGTGACACCGGGGAGCTGTTTTTT
once	TRBV6-6	.	TRBJ1-4	CASSYGLRGEKLFF	TGTGCCAGCAGTTACGGCCTCCGGGGTGAAAAACTGTTTTTT
.	TRBV20-1	.	TRBJ2-1	CSAGRRKGGPYNEQFF	TGCAGTGCTGGACGAAGAAAGGGGGGACCCTACAATGAGCAGTTCTTC